One sample yielded the 2 T cell receptor beta chains listed below, sequenced in a study of PD-1 blockade in classical Hodgkin lymphoma. Libraries were prepared by immunoSEQ multiplex PCR; TCRdb keeps only in-frame clonotypes and omits some of them. This table has 45,000 or so clones, around nine tenths appearing once. Following autologous stem cell transplantation, relapse occurred in every patient, and exposure to brentuximab vedotin varied. Material: peripheral blood mononuclear cells (PBMCs), obtained at baseline. The receptor source for this set is a human donor with classical Hodgkin lymphoma.

The J gene is TRBJ1-2, the V gene TRBV28, with D possibly matching TRBD1 (5 bases). Germline values: CDR1 MDHEN, CDR2 SYDVKM. V was shortened by 6 bases and J by 4 bases, with 15 bases between the two germline ends. The CDR3 length is 14 residues. CDR3 nucleotides: TGTGCCAGCAGCCCGATTAGGGGTGTCTATGGCTACACCTTC. It yields the protein CASSPIRGVYGYTF.

This clone was counted once. The chain joins TRBV7-2 to TRBJ2-1; D could derive from TRBD1 or TRBD2 (5 bases each). Trimming took 6 bases from V and 5 from J, leaving 20 bases between them. The germline CDR1 and CDR2 sequences are SGHTA and FQGNSA. CDR3 length: 16 residues. The CDR3 spells CASSFYSPGRNNEQFF. In DNA, the CDR3 is TGTGCCAGCAGTTTTTATTCTCCGGGACGCAACAATGAGCAGTTCTTC.